Sequencing of this T cell receptor beta chain was carried out in a study of T-cell memory formation after mild COVID-19. Study results and limitations: CM and EM subsets held most contracting CD4+ clones; EMRA held CD8+ ones. Memory cells collected pre-infection included some clones that later responded, suggesting cross-reactive memory joined.

V was cut by 3 bases and J by 5 bases, with 6 bases left in between. CDR1 and CDR2 (germline): KGHDR, SFDVKD. CDR3 length equals 12 residues. Worth noting for this clonotype: What it binds is not known.

The authors produced TCR alpha and TCR beta cDNA libraries with sample barcodes and UMIs by 5'RACE using constant-segment primers. MiXCR was run by TCRdb on the 5' RACE reads, yielding one entry per CDR3 protein. Among roughly 480,000 distinct CDR3 sequences, 20% to 30% were seen once, and the ten largest hold around 12%. The TCR originated in an adult woman who had mild COVID-19 (a few samples of this study predate the infection). Cell type and time point are not known. This chain uses TRBV24-1 with TRBJ1-1, with D uncertain. The sequenced sample was PBMCs or a T cell subset sorted from them (not recorded which). In nucleotides, the CDR3 is TGTGCCACCAGTGATCGAGGTACTGAAGCTTTCTTT. Its translation is CATSDRGTEAFF.